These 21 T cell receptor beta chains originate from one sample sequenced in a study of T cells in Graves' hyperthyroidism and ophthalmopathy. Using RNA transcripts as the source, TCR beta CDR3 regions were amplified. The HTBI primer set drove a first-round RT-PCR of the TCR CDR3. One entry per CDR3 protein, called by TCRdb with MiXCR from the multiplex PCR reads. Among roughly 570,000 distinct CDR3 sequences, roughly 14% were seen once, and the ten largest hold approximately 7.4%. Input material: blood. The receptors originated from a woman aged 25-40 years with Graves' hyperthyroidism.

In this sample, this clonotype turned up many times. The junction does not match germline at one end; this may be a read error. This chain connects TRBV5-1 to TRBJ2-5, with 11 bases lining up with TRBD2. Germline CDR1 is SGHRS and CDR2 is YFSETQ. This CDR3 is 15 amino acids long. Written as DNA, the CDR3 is TGCGCCAGCGGCTTCGGCCTAGCGGGAGGAGAGACCCAGTACTTC. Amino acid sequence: CASGFGLAGGETQYF.

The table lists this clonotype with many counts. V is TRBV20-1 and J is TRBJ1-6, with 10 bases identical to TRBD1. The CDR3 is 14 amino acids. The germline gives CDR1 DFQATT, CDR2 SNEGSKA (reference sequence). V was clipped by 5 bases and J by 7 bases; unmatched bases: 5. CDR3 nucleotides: TGCAGTGCTGACGGGACAGGGGAGAATTCACCCCTCCACTTT. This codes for CSADGTGENSPLHF.

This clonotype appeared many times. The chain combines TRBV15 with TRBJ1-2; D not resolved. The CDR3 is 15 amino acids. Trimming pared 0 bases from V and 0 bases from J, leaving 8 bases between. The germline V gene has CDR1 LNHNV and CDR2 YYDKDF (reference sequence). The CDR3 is CATSRETGSNYGYTF. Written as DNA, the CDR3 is TGTGCCACCAGCAGAGAAACGGGGTCTAACTATGGCTACACCTTC. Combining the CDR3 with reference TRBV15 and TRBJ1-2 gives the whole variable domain DAMVIQNPRYQVTQFGKPVTLSCSQTLNHNVMYWYQQKSSQAPKLLFHYYDKDFNNEADTPDNFQSRRPNTSFCFLDIRSPGLGDTAMYLCATSRETGSNYGYTFGSGTRLTVV.

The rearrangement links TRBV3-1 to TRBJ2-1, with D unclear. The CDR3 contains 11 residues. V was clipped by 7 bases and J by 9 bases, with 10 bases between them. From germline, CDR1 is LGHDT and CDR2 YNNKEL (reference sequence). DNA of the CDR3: TGTGCCAGCAATCTCGATGGTGAGCAGTTCTTC. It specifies CASNLDGEQFF.

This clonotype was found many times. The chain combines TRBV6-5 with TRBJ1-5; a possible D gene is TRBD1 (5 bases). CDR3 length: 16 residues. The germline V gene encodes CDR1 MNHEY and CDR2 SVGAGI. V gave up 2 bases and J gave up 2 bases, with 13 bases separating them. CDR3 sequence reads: CASSYGGGRGNQPQHF. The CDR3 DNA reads TGTGCCAGCAGTTACGGGGGTGGTCGGGGCAATCAGCCCCAGCATTTT.

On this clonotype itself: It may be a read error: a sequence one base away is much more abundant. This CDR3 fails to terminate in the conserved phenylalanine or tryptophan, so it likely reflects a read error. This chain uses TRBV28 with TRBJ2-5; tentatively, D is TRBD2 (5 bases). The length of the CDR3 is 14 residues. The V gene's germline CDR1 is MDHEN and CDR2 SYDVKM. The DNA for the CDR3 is TGTGCAGCCGGGAAGGGCGTCTTTGAAGAGACCCAGTACTCC. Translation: CAAGKGVFEETQYS.

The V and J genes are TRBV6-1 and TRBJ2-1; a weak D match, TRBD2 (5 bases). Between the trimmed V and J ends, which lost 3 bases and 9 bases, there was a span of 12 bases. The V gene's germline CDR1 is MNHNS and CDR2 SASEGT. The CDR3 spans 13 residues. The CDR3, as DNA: TGTGCCAGCAGTGACCCAATAGGAGGTGAGCAGTTCTTC. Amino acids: CASSDPIGGEQFF.

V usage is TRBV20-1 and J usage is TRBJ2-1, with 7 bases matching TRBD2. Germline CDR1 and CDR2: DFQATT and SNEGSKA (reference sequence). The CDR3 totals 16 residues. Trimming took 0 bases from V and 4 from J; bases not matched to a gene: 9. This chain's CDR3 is CSARDVSGAGYNEQFF. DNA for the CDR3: TGCAGTGCTAGAGATGTATCAGGAGCGGGGTACAATGAGCAGTTCTTC.

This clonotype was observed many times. The CDR3 nucleotides read TGTGCCAGCAGGGCTAGCGGGAAAGACACAGATACGCAGTATTTT. Protein product: CASRASGKDTDTQYF. The V and J genes are TRBV7-3 and TRBJ2-3; the match to TRBD2 covers 9 bases. This CDR3 region has 15 residues. Germline CDR1 SGHTA, CDR2 FQGTGA. Unmatched junction bases numbered 6, after V lost 6 bases and J lost 2 bases. The variable domain in full, completed from reference TRBV7-3 and TRBJ2-3, reads GAGVSQTPSNKVTEKGKYVELRCDPISGHTALYWYRQSLGQGPEFLIYFQGTGAADDSGLPNDRFFAVRPEGSVSTLKIQRTERGDSAVYLCASRASGKDTDTQYFGPGTRLTVL.

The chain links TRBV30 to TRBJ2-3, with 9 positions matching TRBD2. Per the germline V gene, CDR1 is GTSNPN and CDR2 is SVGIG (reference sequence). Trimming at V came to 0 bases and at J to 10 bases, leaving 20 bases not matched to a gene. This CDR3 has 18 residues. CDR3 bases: TGTGCCTGGAGTGTATCATTTGGCGGTCTAGCGGGAAGTCCCGCGCAGTATTTT. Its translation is CAWSVSFGGLAGSPAQYF.

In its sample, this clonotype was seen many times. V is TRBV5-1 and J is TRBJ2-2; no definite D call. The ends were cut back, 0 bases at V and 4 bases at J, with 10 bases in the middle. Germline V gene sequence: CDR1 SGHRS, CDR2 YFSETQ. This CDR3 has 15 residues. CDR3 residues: CASSLAWLATGELFF. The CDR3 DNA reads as TGCGCCAGCAGCTTGGCCTGGCTTGCCACCGGGGAGCTGTTTTTT.

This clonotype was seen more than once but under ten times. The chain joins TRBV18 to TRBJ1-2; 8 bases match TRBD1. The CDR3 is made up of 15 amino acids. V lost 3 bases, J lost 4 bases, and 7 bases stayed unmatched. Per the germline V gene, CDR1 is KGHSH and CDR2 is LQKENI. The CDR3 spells CASSPRDRPFYGYTF. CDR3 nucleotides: TGTGCCAGCTCACCGAGGGACAGGCCGTTCTATGGCTACACCTTC.

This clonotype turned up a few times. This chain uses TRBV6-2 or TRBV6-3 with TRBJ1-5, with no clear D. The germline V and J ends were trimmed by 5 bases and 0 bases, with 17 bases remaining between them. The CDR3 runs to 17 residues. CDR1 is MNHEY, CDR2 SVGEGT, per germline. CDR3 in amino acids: CASSLHRPGISNQPQHF. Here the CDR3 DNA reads TGTGCCAGCAGTCTACATAGACCCGGGATTAGCAATCAGCCCCAGCATTTT.

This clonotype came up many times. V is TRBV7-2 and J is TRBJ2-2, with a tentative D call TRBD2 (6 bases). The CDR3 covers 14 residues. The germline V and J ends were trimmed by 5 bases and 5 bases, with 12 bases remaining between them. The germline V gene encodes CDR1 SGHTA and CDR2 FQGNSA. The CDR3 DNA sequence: TGTGCCAGCAGCCTCGAACGGGGGACCGGGGAGCTGTTTTTT. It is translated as CASSLERGTGELFF.

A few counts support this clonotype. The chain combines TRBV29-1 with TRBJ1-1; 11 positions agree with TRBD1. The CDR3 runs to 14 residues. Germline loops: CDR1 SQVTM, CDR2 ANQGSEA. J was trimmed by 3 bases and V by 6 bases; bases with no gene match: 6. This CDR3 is CSVGTGGPDTEAFF. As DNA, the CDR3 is TGCAGCGTCGGGACAGGGGGACCGGACACTGAAGCTTTCTTT.

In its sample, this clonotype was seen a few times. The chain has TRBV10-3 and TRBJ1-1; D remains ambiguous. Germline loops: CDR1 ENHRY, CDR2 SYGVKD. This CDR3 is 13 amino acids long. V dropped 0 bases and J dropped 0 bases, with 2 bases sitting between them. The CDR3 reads CAISESLNTEAFF. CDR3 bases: TGTGCCATCAGTGAGTCATTGAACACTGAAGCTTTCTTT.

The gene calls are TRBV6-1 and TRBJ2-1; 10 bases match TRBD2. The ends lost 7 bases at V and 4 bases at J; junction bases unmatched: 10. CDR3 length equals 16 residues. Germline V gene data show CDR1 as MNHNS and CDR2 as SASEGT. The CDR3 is CASNPDSGRTYNEQFF. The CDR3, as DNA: TGTGCCAGCAATCCAGATAGCGGGAGGACGTACAATGAGCAGTTCTTC.

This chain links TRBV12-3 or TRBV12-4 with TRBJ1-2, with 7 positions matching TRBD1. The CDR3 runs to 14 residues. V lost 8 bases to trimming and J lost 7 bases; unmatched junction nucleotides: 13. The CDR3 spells CASRPTGVVVGYTF. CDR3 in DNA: TGTGCCAGCCGACCAACAGGGGTGGTAGTTGGCTACACCTTC.

The DNA of the CDR3 is TGTGCCAGCAGTCCCGCAGGGCGTGATGGCTACACCTTC. Protein product: CASSPAGRDGYTF. The V and J genes are TRBV12-3 or TRBV12-4 and TRBJ1-2; D might be TRBD1 (5 bases). The CDR3 extends over 13 amino acids. V gave up 5 bases and J gave up 6 bases, with 13 bases separating them.

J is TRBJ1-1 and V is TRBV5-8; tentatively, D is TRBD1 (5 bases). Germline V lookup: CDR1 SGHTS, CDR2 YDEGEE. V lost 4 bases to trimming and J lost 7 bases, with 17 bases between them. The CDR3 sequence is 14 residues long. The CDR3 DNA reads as TGTGCCAGCAGCCACACTCACGGGGCGTTTGAAGCTTTCTTT. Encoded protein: CASSHTHGAFEAFF. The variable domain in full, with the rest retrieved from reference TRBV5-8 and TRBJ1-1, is EAGVTQSPTHLIKTRGQQATLRCSPISGHTSVYWYQQALGLGLQFLLWYDEGEERNRGNFPPRFSGRQFPNYSSELNVNALELEDSALYLCASSHTHGAFEAFFGQGTRLTVV.

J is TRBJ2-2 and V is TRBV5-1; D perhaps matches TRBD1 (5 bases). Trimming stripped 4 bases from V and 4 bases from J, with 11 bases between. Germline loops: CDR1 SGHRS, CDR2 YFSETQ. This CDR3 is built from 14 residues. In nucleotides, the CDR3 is TGCGCCAGCAGCGGATTCAGGGCCACCGGGGAGCTGTTTTTT. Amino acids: CASSGFRATGELFF.